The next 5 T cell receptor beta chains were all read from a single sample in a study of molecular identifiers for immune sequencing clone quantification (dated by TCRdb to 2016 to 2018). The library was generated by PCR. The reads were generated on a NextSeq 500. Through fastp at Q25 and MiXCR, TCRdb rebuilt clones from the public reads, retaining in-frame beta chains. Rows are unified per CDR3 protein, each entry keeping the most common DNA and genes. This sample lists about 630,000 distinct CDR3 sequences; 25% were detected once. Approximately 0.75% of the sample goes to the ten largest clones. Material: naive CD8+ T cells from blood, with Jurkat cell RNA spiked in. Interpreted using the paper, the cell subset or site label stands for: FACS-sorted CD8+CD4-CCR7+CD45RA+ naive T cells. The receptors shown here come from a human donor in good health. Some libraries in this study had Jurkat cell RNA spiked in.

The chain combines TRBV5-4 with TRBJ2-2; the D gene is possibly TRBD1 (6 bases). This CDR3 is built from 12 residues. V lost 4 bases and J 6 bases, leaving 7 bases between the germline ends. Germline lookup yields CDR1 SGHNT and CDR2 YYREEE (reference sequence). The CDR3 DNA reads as TGTGCCAGCAGCGGGACATCCGGGGAGCTGTTTTTT. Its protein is CASSGTSGELFF.

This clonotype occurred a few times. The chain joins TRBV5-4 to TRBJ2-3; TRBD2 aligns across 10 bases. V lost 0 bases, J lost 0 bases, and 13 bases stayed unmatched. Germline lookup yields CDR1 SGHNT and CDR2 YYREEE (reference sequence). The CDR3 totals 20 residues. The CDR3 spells CASSLVGLAVRDSSTDTQYF. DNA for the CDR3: TGTGCCAGCAGCTTGGTCGGACTAGCGGTTAGAGATTCTAGCACAGATACGCAGTATTTT.

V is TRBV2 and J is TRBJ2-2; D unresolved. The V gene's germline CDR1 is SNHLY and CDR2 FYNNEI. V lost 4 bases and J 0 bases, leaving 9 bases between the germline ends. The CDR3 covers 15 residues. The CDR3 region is CASSALLTNTGELFF. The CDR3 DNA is TGTGCCAGCAGTGCTTTACTGACGAACACCGGGGAGCTGTTTTTT.

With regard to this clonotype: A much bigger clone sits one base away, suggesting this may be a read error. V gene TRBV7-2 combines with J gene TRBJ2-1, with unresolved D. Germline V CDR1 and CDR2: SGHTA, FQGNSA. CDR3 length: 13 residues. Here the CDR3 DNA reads TGTGCCAGCAGCCAATCGGTGGTCAATGAGCAGATCTTC. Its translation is CASSQSVVNEQIF.

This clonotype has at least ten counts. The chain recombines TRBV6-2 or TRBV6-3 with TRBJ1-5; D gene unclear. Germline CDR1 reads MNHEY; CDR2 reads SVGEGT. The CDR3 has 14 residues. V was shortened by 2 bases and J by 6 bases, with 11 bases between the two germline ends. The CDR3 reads CASSYGVPGQPQHF. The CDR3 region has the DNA TGTGCCAGCAGTTACGGGGTTCCGGGTCAGCCCCAGCATTTT.